This T cell receptor (beta chain) was sequenced during a study of blood T cell repertoires in COVID-19. Sequenced by immunoSEQ multiplex PCR; TCRdb stores in-frame clones only, minus some. Of about 97,000 clones detected, 85% to 95% appear once; the ten largest clones hold around 5%. The CDR3 is 15 amino acids. V lost 3 bases and J lost 7, with 13 bases in between. Germline CDR1 reads MNHEY; CDR2 reads SVGAGI. This rearrangement joins TRBV6-5 to TRBJ1-6; D might be TRBD1 (6 bases). This TCR came from a man between 45 and 60 years old with active COVID-19. Material for sequencing was peripheral blood. Written as DNA, the CDR3 is TGTGCCAGCAGTTATGAGGGGGAGACGAATTCACCCCTCCACTTT. Its protein is CASSYEGETNSPLHF.